The clone carrying this T cell receptor (beta chain) is medium-sized in the sample. The antigen is unknown. Libraries of naive CD8 T cells were made from roughly 20,000 to 1,000,000 sorted cells. They used 10%, 30% or 50% RNA. Using a CD8+CD4-CCR7+CD45RA+ phenotype, naive CD8 T cells were sorted. The data belong to a study of molecular identifiers for immune sequencing clone quantification. Overall study findings and caveats: In naive cells, clones above 20 RNA copies held under 1% of molecules, whereas in effector cells they held over 97%.

Trimming at V came to 6 bases and at J to 2 bases, leaving 5 bases not matched to a gene. CDR3 length: 13 amino acids. CDR1 is DFQATT, CDR2 SNEGSKA, per germline (reference sequence). TCRdb passed the PCR reads through MiXCR, listing each CDR3 protein once. Of fewer than 30,000 distinct CDR3 sequences in the sample, more than 15% are singletons; the top ten hold roughly 1%. This chain links TRBV20-1 with TRBJ2-3; 7 bases align to TRBD1. The clonotype comes from a human donor in good health. Some libraries in this study had Jurkat cell RNA spiked in. Sequenced material: naive CD8+ T cells from blood, with Jurkat cell RNA spiked in. The subset: FACS-sorted CD8+CD4-CCR7+CD45RA+ naive T cells. CDR3 region: CSAPGQITDTQYF. As DNA, the CDR3 is TGCAGTGCACCGGGACAGATCACAGATACGCAGTATTTT.